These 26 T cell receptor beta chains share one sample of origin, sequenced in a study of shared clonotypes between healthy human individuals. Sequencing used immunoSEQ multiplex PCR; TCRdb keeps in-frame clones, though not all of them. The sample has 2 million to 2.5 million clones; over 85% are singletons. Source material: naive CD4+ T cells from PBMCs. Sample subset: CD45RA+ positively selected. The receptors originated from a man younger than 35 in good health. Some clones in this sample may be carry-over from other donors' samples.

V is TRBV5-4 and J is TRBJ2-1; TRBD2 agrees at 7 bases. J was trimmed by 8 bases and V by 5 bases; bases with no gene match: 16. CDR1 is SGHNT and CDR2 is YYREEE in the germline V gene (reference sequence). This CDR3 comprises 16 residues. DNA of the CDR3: TGTGCCAGCAGTTCGGGGGGTGCGGGGAGAATGGATGAGCAGTTCTTC. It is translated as CASSSGGAGRMDEQFF.

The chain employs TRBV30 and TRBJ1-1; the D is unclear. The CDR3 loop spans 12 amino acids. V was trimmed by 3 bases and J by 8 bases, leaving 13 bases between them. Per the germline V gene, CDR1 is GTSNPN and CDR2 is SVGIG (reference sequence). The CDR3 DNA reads TGTGCCTGGAGCGTACAGTCTCCCGAAGCTTTCTTT. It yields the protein CAWSVQSPEAFF. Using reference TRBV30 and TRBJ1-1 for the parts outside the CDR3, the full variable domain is SQTIHQWPATLVQPVGSPLSLECTVEGTSNPNLYWYRQAAGRGLQLLFYSVGIGQISSEVPQNLSASRPQDRQFILSSKKLLLSDSGFYLCAWSVQSPEAFFGQGTRLTVV.

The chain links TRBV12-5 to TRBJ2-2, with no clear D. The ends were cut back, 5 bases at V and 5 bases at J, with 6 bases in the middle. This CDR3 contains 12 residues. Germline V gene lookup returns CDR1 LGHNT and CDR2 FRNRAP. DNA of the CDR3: TGTGCTAGTGGTCTCCATACCGGGGAGCTGTTTTTT. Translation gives CASGLHTGELFF.

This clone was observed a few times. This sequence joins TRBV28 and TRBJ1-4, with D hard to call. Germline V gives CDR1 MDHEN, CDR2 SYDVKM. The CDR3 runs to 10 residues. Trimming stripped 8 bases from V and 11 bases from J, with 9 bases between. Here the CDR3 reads CASGPKKLFF. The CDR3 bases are TGTGCCAGCGGCCCCAAGAAACTGTTTTTT.

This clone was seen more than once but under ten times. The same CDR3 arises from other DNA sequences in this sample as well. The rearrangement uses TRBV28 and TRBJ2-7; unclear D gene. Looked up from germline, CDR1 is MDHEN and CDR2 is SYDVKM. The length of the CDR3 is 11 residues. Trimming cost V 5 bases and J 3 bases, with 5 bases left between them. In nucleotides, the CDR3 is TGTGCCAGCAGTAACTACTACGAGCAGTACTTC. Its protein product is CASSNYYEQYF.

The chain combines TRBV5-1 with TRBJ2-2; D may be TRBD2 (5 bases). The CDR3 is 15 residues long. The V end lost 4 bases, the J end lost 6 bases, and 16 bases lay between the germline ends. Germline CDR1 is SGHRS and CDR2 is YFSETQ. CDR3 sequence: CASSALAGKAGELFF. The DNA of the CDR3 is TGCGCCAGCAGCGCCCTTGCCGGGAAAGCCGGGGAGCTGTTTTTT. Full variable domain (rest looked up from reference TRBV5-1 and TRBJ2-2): KAGVTQTPRYLIKTRGQQVTLSCSPISGHRSVSWYQQTPGQGLQFLFEYFSETQRNKGNFPGRFSGRQFSNSRSEMNVSTLELGDSALYLCASSALAGKAGELFFGEGSRLTVL.

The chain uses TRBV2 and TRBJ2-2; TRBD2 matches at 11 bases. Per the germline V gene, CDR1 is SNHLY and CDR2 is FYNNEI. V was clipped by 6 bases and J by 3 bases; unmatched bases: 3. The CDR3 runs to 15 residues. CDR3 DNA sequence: TGTGCCAGCAGCGTGACTAGCGGGGACACCGGGGAGCTGTTTTTT. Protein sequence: CASSVTSGDTGELFF.

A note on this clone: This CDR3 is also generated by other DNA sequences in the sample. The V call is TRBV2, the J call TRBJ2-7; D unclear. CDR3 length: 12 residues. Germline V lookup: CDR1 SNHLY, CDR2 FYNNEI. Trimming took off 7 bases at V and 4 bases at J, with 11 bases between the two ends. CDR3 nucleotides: TGTGCCAGCACCCCCGAGACATACGAGCAGTACTTC. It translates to CASTPETYEQYF.

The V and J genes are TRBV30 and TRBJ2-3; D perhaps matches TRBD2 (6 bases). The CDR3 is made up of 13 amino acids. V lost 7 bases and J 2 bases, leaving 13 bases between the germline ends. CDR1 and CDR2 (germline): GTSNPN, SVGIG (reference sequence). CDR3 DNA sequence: TGTGCCTACTCTCAGGGACTCACAGATACGCAGTATTTT. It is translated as CAYSQGLTDTQYF.

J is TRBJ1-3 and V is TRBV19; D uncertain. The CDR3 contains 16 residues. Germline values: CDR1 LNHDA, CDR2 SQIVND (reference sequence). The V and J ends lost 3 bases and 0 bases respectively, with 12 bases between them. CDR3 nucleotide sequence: TGTGCCAGTAGTATCGGCGCCCCCTACTCTGGAAACACCATATATTTT. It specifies CASSIGAPYSGNTIYF.

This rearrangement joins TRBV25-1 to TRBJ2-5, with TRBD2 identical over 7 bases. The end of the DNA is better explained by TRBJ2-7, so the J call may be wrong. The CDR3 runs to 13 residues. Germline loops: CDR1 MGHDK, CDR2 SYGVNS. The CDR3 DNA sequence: TGTGCCAGCAGTCGCGGGAGTATCGACGAGCAGTACTTC. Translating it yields CASSRGSIDEQYF.

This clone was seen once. The CDR3 loop reads CASSVDRTIYNEQFF. The CDR3 DNA reads TGCGCCAGCAGCGTGGACAGGACTATTTACAATGAGCAGTTCTTC. The chain carries TRBV5-1 and TRBJ2-1; D perhaps matches TRBD1 (7 bases). V lost 4 bases, J lost 4 bases, and 15 bases lay in between. Germline V gives CDR1 SGHRS, CDR2 YFSETQ. The CDR3 length is 15 residues.

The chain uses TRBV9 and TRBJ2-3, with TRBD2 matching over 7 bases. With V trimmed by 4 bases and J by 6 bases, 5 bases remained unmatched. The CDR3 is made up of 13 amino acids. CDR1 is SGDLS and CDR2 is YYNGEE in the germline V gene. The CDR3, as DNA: TGTGCCAGCAGCACCACTAGCGCTGATACGCAGTATTTT. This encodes CASSTTSADTQYF.

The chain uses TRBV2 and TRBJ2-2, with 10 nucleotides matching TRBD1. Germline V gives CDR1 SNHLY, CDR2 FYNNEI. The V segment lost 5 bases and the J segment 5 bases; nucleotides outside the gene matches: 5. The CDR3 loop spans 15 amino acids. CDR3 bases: TGTGCCAGCAGTCGACAGGGGGCGTGGACCGGGGAGCTGTTTTTT. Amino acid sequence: CASSRQGAWTGELFF.

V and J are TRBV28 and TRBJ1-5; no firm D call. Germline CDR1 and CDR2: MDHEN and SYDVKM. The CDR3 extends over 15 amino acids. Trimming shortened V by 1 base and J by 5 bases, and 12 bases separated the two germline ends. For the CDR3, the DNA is TGTGCCAGCAGTTTATTTCGGTTTTCTTATCAGCCCCAGCATTTT. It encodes CASSLFRFSYQPQHF. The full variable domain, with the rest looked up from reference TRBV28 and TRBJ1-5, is DVKVTQSSRYLVKRTGEKVFLECVQDMDHENMFWYRQDPGLGLRLIYFSYDVKMKEKGDIPEGYSVSREKKERFSLILESASTNQTSMYLCASSLFRFSYQPQHFGDGTRLSIL.

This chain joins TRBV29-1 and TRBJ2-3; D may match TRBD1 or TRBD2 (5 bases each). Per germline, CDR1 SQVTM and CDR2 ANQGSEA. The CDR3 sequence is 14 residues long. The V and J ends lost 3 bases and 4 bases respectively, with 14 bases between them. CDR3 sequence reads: CSVDQGGGADTQYF. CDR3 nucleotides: TGCAGCGTTGATCAGGGTGGAGGTGCAGATACGCAGTATTTT.

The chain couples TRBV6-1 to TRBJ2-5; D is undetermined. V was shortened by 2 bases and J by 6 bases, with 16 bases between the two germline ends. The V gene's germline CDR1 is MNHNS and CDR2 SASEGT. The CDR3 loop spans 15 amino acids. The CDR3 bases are TGTGCCAGCAGTGAAATTAGGGTACCAGGCCAGACCCAGTACTTC. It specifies CASSEIRVPGQTQYF.

CDR3 DNA sequence: TGTGCCAGCAGCTTCCTGGGAACTGAAGCTTTCTTT. Translating gives CASSFLGTEAFF. The V gene is TRBV11-2, the J gene TRBJ1-1; D gene uncertain. CDR1 is SGHAT and CDR2 is FQNNGV in the germline V gene. V was clipped by 3 bases and J by 5 bases, with 7 bases between them. The CDR3 contains 12 residues.

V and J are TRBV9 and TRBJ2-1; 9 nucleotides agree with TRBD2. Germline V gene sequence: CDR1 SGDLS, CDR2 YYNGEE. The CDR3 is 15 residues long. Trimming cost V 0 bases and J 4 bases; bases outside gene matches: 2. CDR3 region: CASSVASGKYNEQFF. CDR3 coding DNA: TGTGCCAGCAGCGTAGCTAGCGGGAAGTACAATGAGCAGTTCTTC.

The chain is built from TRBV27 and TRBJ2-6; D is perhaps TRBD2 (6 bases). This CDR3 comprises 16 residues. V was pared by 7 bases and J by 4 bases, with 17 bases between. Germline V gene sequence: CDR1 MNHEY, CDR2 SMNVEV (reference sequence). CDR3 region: CASTPRGTTGANVLTF. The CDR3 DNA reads TGTGCCAGCACCCCACGGGGGACGACCGGGGCCAACGTCCTGACTTTC. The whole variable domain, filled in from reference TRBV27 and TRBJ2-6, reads EAQVTQNPRYLITVTGKKLTVTCSQNMNHEYMSWYRQDPGLGLRQIYYSMNVEVTDKGDVPEGYKVSRKEKRNFPLILESPSPNQTSLYFCASTPRGTTGANVLTFGAGSRLTVL.

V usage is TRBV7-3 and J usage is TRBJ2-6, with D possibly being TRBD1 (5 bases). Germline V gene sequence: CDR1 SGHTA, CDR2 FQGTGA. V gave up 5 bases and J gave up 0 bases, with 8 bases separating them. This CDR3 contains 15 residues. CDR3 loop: CASSRQRSGANVLTF. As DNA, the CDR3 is TGTGCCAGCAGCCGACAGCGCTCTGGGGCCAACGTCCTGACTTTC.

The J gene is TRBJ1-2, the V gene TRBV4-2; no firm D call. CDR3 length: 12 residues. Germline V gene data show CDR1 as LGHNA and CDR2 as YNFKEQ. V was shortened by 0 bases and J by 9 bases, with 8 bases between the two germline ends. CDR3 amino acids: CASSQDLYRYTF. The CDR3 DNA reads TGTGCCAGCAGCCAAGATCTTTATCGCTACACCTTC.

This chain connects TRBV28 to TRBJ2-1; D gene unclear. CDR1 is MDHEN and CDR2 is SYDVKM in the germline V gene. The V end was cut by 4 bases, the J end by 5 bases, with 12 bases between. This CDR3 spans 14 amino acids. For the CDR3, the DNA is TGTGCCAGCAGTTCTCCGGACCGGCACAATGAGCAGTTCTTC. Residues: CASSSPDRHNEQFF.

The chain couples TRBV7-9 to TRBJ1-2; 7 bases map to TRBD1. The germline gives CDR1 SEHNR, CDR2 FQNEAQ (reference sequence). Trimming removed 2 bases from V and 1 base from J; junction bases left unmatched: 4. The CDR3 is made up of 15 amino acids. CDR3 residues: CASSLTGVRNYGYTF. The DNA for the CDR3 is TGTGCCAGCAGCTTAACAGGGGTCCGTAACTATGGCTACACCTTC.

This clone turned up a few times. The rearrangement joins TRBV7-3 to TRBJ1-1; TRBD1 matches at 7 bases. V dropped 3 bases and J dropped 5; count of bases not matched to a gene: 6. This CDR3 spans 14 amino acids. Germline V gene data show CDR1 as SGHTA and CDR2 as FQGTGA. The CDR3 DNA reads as TGTGCCAGCAGCTTGACAGGGCGGTCTACTGAAGCTTTCTTT. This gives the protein CASSLTGRSTEAFF. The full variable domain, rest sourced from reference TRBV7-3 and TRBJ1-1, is GAGVSQTPSNKVTEKGKYVELRCDPISGHTALYWYRQSLGQGPEFLIYFQGTGAADDSGLPNDRFFAVRPEGSVSTLKIQRTERGDSAVYLCASSLTGRSTEAFFGQGTRLTVV.

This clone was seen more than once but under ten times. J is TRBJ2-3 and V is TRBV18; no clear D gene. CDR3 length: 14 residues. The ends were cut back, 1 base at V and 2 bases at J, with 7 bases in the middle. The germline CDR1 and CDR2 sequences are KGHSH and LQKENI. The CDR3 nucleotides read TGTGCCAGCTCACCACGGGTGGACACAGATACGCAGTATTTT. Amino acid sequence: CASSPRVDTDTQYF.